The 21 T cell receptor beta chains presented below share a single source sample, sequenced in a study of T cells after yellow fever vaccination. TCRdb recomputed calls from the 5' RACE reads with MiXCR, one row per CDR3 protein. This sample has 300,000 or so distinct CDR3 sequences, with roughly 4% found just once. The material was PBMCs, obtained 5 days after the yellow fever booster vaccination. The origin of the receptors is a man aged 18-30 years who received the YFV17D yellow fever vaccine.

This clonotype showed up just a few times. The V call is TRBV7-2, the J call TRBJ2-5; TRBD2 aligns across 8 bases. The CDR3 runs to 14 residues. From germline, CDR1 is SGHTA and CDR2 FQGNSA. The V gene end was trimmed by 8 bases and the J gene end by 4 bases; junction bases not matched to a gene: 9. The chain's CDR3 is CASGTSGWAETQYF. Here the CDR3 DNA reads TGTGCCAGCGGAACTAGCGGTTGGGCAGAGACCCAGTACTTC. Based on the CDR3 plus reference TRBV7-2 and TRBJ2-5, the full variable domain is GAGVSQSPSNKVTEKGKDVELRCDPISGHTALYWYRQSLGQGLEFLIYFQGNSAPDKSGLPSDRFSAERTGGSVSTLTIQRTQQEDSAVYLCASGTSGWAETQYFGPGTRLLVL.

There are many counts of this clonotype. The V and J genes are TRBV4-1 and TRBJ1-5, with D possibly TRBD1 on 6 matching bases. CDR1 is MGHRA and CDR2 is YSYEKL in the germline V gene. The CDR3 has 16 residues. The V and J ends lost 0 bases and 5 bases respectively, with 14 bases between them. The CDR3 protein is CASSQDPGGAYQPQHF. CDR3 in DNA: TGCGCCAGCAGCCAAGATCCGGGGGGCGCATATCAGCCCCAGCATTTT.

In its sample, this clonotype was seen many times. The gene calls are TRBV7-6 and TRBJ1-6; no definite D call. Per germline, CDR1 SGHVS and CDR2 FNYEAQ. CDR3 length: 16 residues. The V and J ends lost 1 base and 7 bases respectively, with 14 bases between them. CDR3 amino acids: CASSLGNRALNSPLHF. The CDR3 coding sequence is TGTGCCAGCAGCTTAGGAAACCGGGCCCTAAATTCACCCCTCCACTTT.

This clonotype was detected many times. This chain joins TRBV28 and TRBJ2-5, with D possibly matching TRBD1 (6 bases). This CDR3 has 14 amino acids. The V gene lost 4 bases and the J gene lost 1 base, with 10 bases spanning the gap. Germline-derived CDR1 and CDR2 are MDHEN and SYDVKM. The CDR3 nucleotides read TGTGCCAGCAGTTCAGGGGCCCCCCAAGAGACCCAGTACTTC. It codes for CASSSGAPQETQYF. Full variable domain (rest looked up from reference TRBV28 and TRBJ2-5): DVKVTQSSRYLVKRTGEKVFLECVQDMDHENMFWYRQDPGLGLRLIYFSYDVKMKEKGDIPEGYSVSREKKERFSLILESASTNQTSMYLCASSSGAPQETQYFGPGTRLLVL.

This clonotype was seen repeatedly, ten times or more. The chain combines TRBV5-1 with TRBJ1-6, with unresolved D. V gave up 0 bases and J gave up 7 bases, with 8 bases separating them. The CDR3 totals 14 residues. Germline V gene data show CDR1 as SGHRS and CDR2 as YFSETQ. In nucleotides, the CDR3 is TGCGCCAGCAGCTTGGACGGAGGGAATTCACCCCTCCACTTT. Its protein is CASSLDGGNSPLHF. The entire variable domain, with the rest obtained from reference TRBV5-1 and TRBJ1-6, is as follows: KAGVTQTPRYLIKTRGQQVTLSCSPISGHRSVSWYQQTPGQGLQFLFEYFSETQRNKGNFPGRFSGRQFSNSRSEMNVSTLELGDSALYLCASSLDGGNSPLHFGNGTRLTVT.

The table lists this clonotype with a few counts. This chain links TRBV7-9 with TRBJ2-3; D unclear. From germline, CDR1 is SEHNR and CDR2 FQNEAQ (reference sequence). The CDR3 extends over 15 amino acids. Trimming took 5 bases from V and 2 from J, leaving 14 bases between them. The CDR3 DNA reads as TGTGCCAGCAGCAACCACGCGGATCTCACAGATACGCAGTATTTT. It encodes CASSNHADLTDTQYF.

This clonotype was picked up many times. The J gene is TRBJ2-7, the V gene TRBV7-2; 9 bases match TRBD1. V gave up 5 bases and J gave up 2 bases; unmatched junction bases: 7. Per germline, CDR1 SGHTA and CDR2 FQGNSA. This CDR3 has 15 amino acids. This chain's CDR3 is CASSHGTGSPYEQYV. The CDR3 nucleotides read TGTGCCAGCAGCCACGGGACAGGGTCTCCCTACGAGCAGTACGTC.

Only a few counts were recorded for this clonotype. The CDR3 loop reads CASSATGAYTGELFF. DNA of the CDR3: TGTGCCAGCAGTGCAACAGGGGCGTACACCGGGGAGCTGTTTTTT. The chain couples TRBV12-3 or TRBV12-4 to TRBJ2-2; the match to TRBD1 covers 7 bases. This CDR3 has 15 residues. Trimming cost V 5 bases and J 3 bases; bases outside gene matches: 6.

V gene TRBV12-3 or TRBV12-4 combines with J gene TRBJ1-2; perhaps TRBD1 as D (5 bases). CDR3 size: 15 residues. Trimming took 6 bases from V and 0 from J, leaving 14 bases between them. CDR3 protein: CASSPIGGANYGYTF. The CDR3 DNA sequence: TGTGCCAGCAGCCCGATCGGGGGAGCTAACTATGGCTACACCTTC.

This clonotype turned up a few times. The V and J genes are TRBV6-2 or TRBV6-3 and TRBJ1-2, with D perhaps TRBD1 (5 bases). Germline-derived CDR1 and CDR2 are MNHEY and SVGEGT. Trimming took off 2 bases at V and 4 bases at J, with 8 bases between the two ends. The CDR3 runs to 13 residues. CDR3 coding DNA: TGTGCCAGCAGTTACGGGGGAGGCTATGGCTACACCTTC. This sequence encodes CASSYGGGYGYTF.

This clonotype was found many times. The rearrangement uses TRBV25-1 and TRBJ1-3, with 9 bases lining up with TRBD1. The trim removed 4 bases at V and 2 bases at J, leaving 3 bases unmatched. The CDR3 contains 15 residues. Per germline, CDR1 MGHDK and CDR2 SYGVNS. The CDR3 nucleotides read TGTGCCAGCAGTGGCCGGGACAGGGCTGGAAACACCATATATTTT. It translates to CASSGRDRAGNTIYF.

J is TRBJ2-5 and V is TRBV6-6; no definite D call. Looked up from germline, CDR1 is MNHNY and CDR2 is SVGAGI (reference sequence). Deletions cut 8 bases from V and 5 bases from J, with 9 bases between. This CDR3 region has 11 residues. The CDR3 sequence: CASRDLETQYF. In DNA, the CDR3 is TGTGCCAGCCGCGACTTGGAGACCCAGTACTTC.

This clonotype was seen more than once but under ten times. V usage is TRBV7-6 and J usage is TRBJ2-1; TRBD2 aligns across 8 bases. The V segment lost 7 bases and the J segment 6 bases; nucleotides outside the gene matches: 11. The CDR3 length is 15 residues. CDR1 and CDR2 from the germline V gene are SGHVS and FNYEAQ. CDR3 DNA: TGTGCCAGCACTGATAACGGGGGGGCGGGCAATGAGCAGTTCTTC. It encodes CASTDNGGAGNEQFF.

This clonotype was counted ten times or more. The chain recombines TRBV20-1 with TRBJ2-4; 14 bases line up with TRBD2. The CDR3 extends over 19 amino acids. Germline CDR1 reads DFQATT; CDR2 reads SNEGSKA (reference sequence). The V segment lost 2 bases and the J segment 1 base; nucleotides outside the gene matches: 10. CDR3 bases: TGCAGTGCTAGATATCACGGGACTAGCGGGGGCTTTGCCAAAAACATTCAGTACTTC. It codes for CSARYHGTSGGFAKNIQYF.

This clonotype was seen a few times. This chain uses TRBV7-9 with TRBJ2-1; D is uncertain. V lost 3 bases and J 2 bases, leaving 8 bases between the germline ends. This CDR3 has 14 residues. Germline CDR1 reads SEHNR; CDR2 reads FQNEAQ (reference sequence). Written as DNA, the CDR3 is TGTGCCAGCAGCTTCGGTACGACCTACAATGAGCAGTTCTTC. This gives the protein CASSFGTTYNEQFF. Full variable domain (outside the CDR3, taken from reference TRBV7-9 and TRBJ2-1): DTGVSQNPRHKITKRGQNVTFRCDPISEHNRLYWYRQTLGQGPEFLTYFQNEAQLEKSRLLSDRFSAERPKGSFSTLEIQRTEQGDSAMYLCASSFGTTYNEQFFGPGTRLTVL.

This rearrangement joins TRBV7-9 to TRBJ2-2; TRBD1 aligns across 11 bases. Unmatched junction bases numbered 6, after V lost 7 bases and J lost 5 bases. Germline V gives CDR1 SEHNR, CDR2 FQNEAQ (reference sequence). The CDR3 totals 15 residues. CDR3 in DNA: TGTGCCAGCAAAGGACAGGGGGCAGGAACCGGGGAGCTGTTTTTT. It translates to CASKGQGAGTGELFF.

The gene calls are TRBV28 and TRBJ2-7; 7 bases agree with TRBD2. The CDR3 length is 15 residues. V was pared by 6 bases and J by 6 bases, with 14 bases of the junction left unmatched. CDR1 MDHEN and CDR2 SYDVKM come from the germline V gene. Here the CDR3 reads CASSRSGAREGEQYV. CDR3 DNA sequence: TGTGCCAGCAGCCGATCAGGTGCCAGGGAGGGCGAGCAGTACGTC.

This clonotype was counted a few times. The rearrangement joins TRBV19 to TRBJ2-7, with D possibly being TRBD2 (6 bases). The CDR3 has 14 amino acids. Looked up from germline, CDR1 is LNHDA and CDR2 is SQIVND (reference sequence). V was cut by 5 bases and J by 1 base, with 12 bases left in between. In nucleotides, the CDR3 is TGTGCCAGTAGTCACCCCGGGAGTTCCTACGAGCAGTACTTC. Encoded protein: CASSHPGSSYEQYF.

This clonotype was counted at least ten times. CDR3: CASSLIGTSSLNTEAFF. DNA for the CDR3: TGTGCCAGCAGTTTAATCGGGACATCATCGCTGAACACTGAAGCTTTCTTT. This rearrangement joins TRBV27 to TRBJ1-1; possible D gene TRBD1, 6 bases. V gave up 2 bases and J gave up 0 bases, with 16 bases separating them. This CDR3 is built from 17 residues. Germline CDR1 and CDR2: MNHEY and SMNVEV (reference sequence).

This clonotype was seen a few times. The V call is TRBV24-1, the J call TRBJ1-1, with a tentative D call TRBD1 (6 bases). Trimming shortened V by 6 bases and J by 6 bases, and 13 bases separated the two germline ends. There are 13 residues in the CDR3. Germline CDR1 KGHDR, CDR2 SFDVKD. CDR3 DNA sequence: TGTGCCACCAGTCTAGGGGGGAGGGCTGAAGCTTTCTTT. Amino acids: CATSLGGRAEAFF.

V gene TRBV4-3 combines with J gene TRBJ1-2; D might be TRBD1 (5 bases). This CDR3 is built from 13 residues. Germline CDR1 is LGHNA and CDR2 is YSLEER. Trimming removed 2 bases from V and 7 bases from J, with 11 bases in between. The CDR3 loop reads CASSQTGTPGYTF. For the CDR3, the DNA is TGCGCCAGCAGCCAAACCGGGACTCCTGGCTACACCTTC.